What follows describes a single T cell receptor beta chain. J lost 6 bases, V lost 6 bases, and 14 bases had no gene match. The CDR3 length is 17 residues. CDR1 is SGDLS, CDR2 YYNGEE, per germline. This sample is part of a study of blood T cell repertoires in COVID-19. Some clones are missing from TCRdb's copy, which holds only in-frame ones; the method was immunoSEQ multiplex PCR. The table includes roughly 170,000 clones, approximately 85% detected once. This TCR was sampled from a man in his fifties or sixties who had recovered from COVID-19. This chain links TRBV9 with TRBJ2-2; 10 bases match TRBD2. Sequenced sample: peripheral blood. This chain's CDR3 is CASTPLAGAPYAGELFF. CDR3 nucleotides: TGTGCCAGCACCCCTCTAGCGGGGGCCCCTTATGCCGGGGAGCTGTTTTTT.